The 14 T cell receptor beta chains in this list originate from one sample, sequenced in a study of T cell responses to AZD1222 COVID-19 vaccine. Only in-frame clones appear in the TCRdb table, and some are missing; sequencing was by immunoSEQ multiplex PCR. The sample has 130,000 or so clones, approximately 91% seen once. The material sequenced was peripheral blood, taken 28 days after the second AZD1222 dose. These receptor sequences come from an adult who received the AZD1222 COVID-19 vaccine.

The rearrangement joins TRBV3-1 (or the pseudogene TRBV3-2) to TRBJ1-5, with D unresolved. Trimming stripped 0 bases from V and 7 bases from J, with 10 bases between. The CDR3 has 14 amino acids. Germline CDR1 is LGHDT and CDR2 is YNNKEL (reference sequence). CDR3 DNA: TGTGCCAGCAGCCAAGATTCGGTCCCCCAGCCCCAGCATTTT. Residues: CASSQDSVPQPQHF.

The V and J genes are TRBV2 and TRBJ2-1; the D gene could be TRBD1 or TRBD2 (5 bases each). The CDR3 consists of 15 residues. V lost 2 bases and J 3 bases, leaving 11 bases between the germline ends. Germline V gene lookup returns CDR1 SNHLY and CDR2 FYNNEI. The CDR3 region has the DNA TGTGCCAGCAGTGAACGAGGGGCCTTCTACAATGAGCAGTTCTTC. This translates into CASSERGAFYNEQFF.

This chain connects TRBV14 to TRBJ1-2; the D is unclear. CDR1 is SGHDN, CDR2 FVKESK, per germline. The CDR3 contains 14 residues. The V end was cut by 2 bases, the J end by 4 bases, with 11 bases between. As DNA, the CDR3 is TGTGCCAGCAGCCAAATTCGGATGGGCTATGGCTACACCTTC. This codes for CASSQIRMGYGYTF.

This clone was seen only once. The V and J genes are TRBV11-2 and TRBJ2-1; D is perhaps TRBD1 (6 bases). Germline CDR1 SGHAT, CDR2 FQNNGV. Trimming left V 3 bases short and J 6 bases short, with 12 bases between. This CDR3 has 14 amino acids. CDR3 sequence: CASSFGRGGNEQFF. The DNA of the CDR3 is TGTGCCAGCAGCTTCGGCAGGGGCGGCAATGAGCAGTTCTTC.

As to this clone: A far larger clone is only one base removed, so a read error is likely. The chain uses TRBV5-4 and TRBJ1-1; D is undetermined. The CDR3 extends over 12 amino acids. V shed 0 bases and J shed 4 bases, with 4 bases lying between them. CDR1 and CDR2 from the germline V gene are SGHNT and YYREEE (reference sequence). In DNA form, the CDR3 reads TGTGCCAGCAGCTTGGACAGCACTGAAGCTTTCTTT. It is translated as CASSLDSTEAFF.

V and J are TRBV13 and TRBJ1-2; 10 nucleotides match TRBD1. J gave up 0 bases and V 11 bases, and 6 bases lay outside the gene matches. The CDR3 totals 14 residues. Germline V gene sequence: CDR1 PRHDT, CDR2 FYEKMQ (reference sequence). The CDR3 DNA is TGTGCCTCCTCCGGGACAGGGGCTAACTATGGCTACACCTTC. This gives the protein CASSGTGANYGYTF.

V and J are TRBV6-5 and TRBJ2-5; D possibly uses TRBD1 or TRBD2 (7 bases each). This CDR3 is 14 amino acids long. Germline V CDR1 and CDR2: MNHEY, SVGAGI. Trimming removed 5 bases at V and 5 bases at J, with 15 bases between. The CDR3 sequence is CASSQGGRAETQYF. The CDR3 nucleotides read TGTGCCAGCAGTCAGGGGGGGCGCGCGGAGACCCAGTACTTC.

V is TRBV30 and J is TRBJ1-2; 9 bases map to TRBD1. The CDR3 has 13 amino acids. V lost 2 bases and J lost 8; bases outside the gene matches: 6. The germline V gene encodes CDR1 GTSNPN and CDR2 SVGIG (reference sequence). CDR3 nucleotides: TGTGCCTGGAGTTCTACAGGGGGCGCGGGCTACACCTTC. Encoded protein: CAWSSTGGAGYTF. Drawing the rest from reference TRBV30 and TRBJ1-2, the complete variable domain is SQTIHQWPATLVQPVGSPLSLECTVEGTSNPNLYWYRQAAGRGLQLLFYSVGIGQISSEVPQNLSASRPQDRQFILSSKKLLLSDSGFYLCAWSSTGGAGYTFGSGTRLTVV.

The CDR3 spells CASSPRGWGTEQPQHF. The DNA for the CDR3 is TGTGCCAGTAGTCCTCGGGGTTGGGGAACGGAACAGCCCCAGCATTTT. The chain has TRBV19 and TRBJ1-5; the D is unclear. The CDR3 contains 16 residues. V lost 5 bases to trimming and J lost 7 bases, with 21 bases between them. The germline CDR1 and CDR2 sequences are LNHDA and SQIVND (reference sequence).

The chain carries TRBV3-1 (or the pseudogene TRBV3-2) and TRBJ2-5; no definite D call. Trimming shortened V by 0 bases and J by 5 bases, and 4 bases separated the two germline ends. The germline V gene has CDR1 LGHDT and CDR2 YNNKEL (reference sequence). The CDR3 sequence is 12 residues long. DNA of the CDR3: TGTGCCAGCAGCCAAGACTGGGAGACCCAGTACTTC. Protein sequence: CASSQDWETQYF.

Turning to this clone: The same CDR3 also results from other DNA sequences found in this sample. The genes are TRBV7-2 and TRBJ1-4, with D hard to call. The length of the CDR3 is 13 residues. Trimming shortened V by 1 base and J by 3 bases, and 3 bases separated the two germline ends. Per germline, CDR1 SGHTA and CDR2 FQGNSA. CDR3 DNA: TGTGCCAGCAGCTTAGGGCCTAATGAAAAACTGTTTTTT. Translation gives CASSLGPNEKLFF. The whole variable domain, filled in from reference TRBV7-2 and TRBJ1-4, reads GAGVSQSPSNKVTEKGKDVELRCDPISGHTALYWYRQSLGQGLEFLIYFQGNSAPDKSGLPSDRFSAERTGGSVSTLTIQRTQQEDSAVYLCASSLGPNEKLFFGSGTQLSVL.

This clone has more than one count but fewer than ten. The CDR3 protein is CASSVGSRLINEQFF. The DNA for the CDR3 is TGTGCCAGCAGCGTAGGGTCCCGGCTCATAAATGAGCAGTTCTTC. The chain recombines TRBV9 with TRBJ2-1; unclear D gene. V shed 0 bases and J shed 7 bases, with 14 bases lying between them. Germline CDR1 SGDLS, CDR2 YYNGEE. This CDR3 spans 15 amino acids. Drawing the rest from reference TRBV9 and TRBJ2-1, the complete variable domain is DSGVTQTPKHLITATGQRVTLRCSPRSGDLSVYWYQQSLDQGLQFLIQYYNGEERAKGNILERFSAQQFPDLHSELNLSSLELGDSALYFCASSVGSRLINEQFFGPGTRLTVL.

The chain recombines TRBV4-2 with TRBJ2-3, with 9 bases aligning to TRBD2. The ends lost 0 bases at V and 0 bases at J; junction bases unmatched: 1. The CDR3 loop spans 16 amino acids. CDR1 is LGHNA, CDR2 YNFKEQ, per germline. The CDR3: CASSQEGLASTDTQYF. The CDR3 DNA reads TGTGCCAGCAGCCAAGAGGGACTAGCAAGCACAGATACGCAGTATTTT.

The chain couples TRBV5-1 to TRBJ2-7; 10 nucleotides match TRBD2. V was pared by 4 bases and J by 0 bases, with 4 bases of the junction left unmatched. The CDR3 has 15 amino acids. Looked up from germline, CDR1 is SGHRS and CDR2 is YFSETQ. The CDR3 sequence: CASSPLAGSSYEQYF. The CDR3 DNA reads as TGCGCCAGCAGCCCACTAGCGGGAAGCTCCTACGAGCAGTACTTC.